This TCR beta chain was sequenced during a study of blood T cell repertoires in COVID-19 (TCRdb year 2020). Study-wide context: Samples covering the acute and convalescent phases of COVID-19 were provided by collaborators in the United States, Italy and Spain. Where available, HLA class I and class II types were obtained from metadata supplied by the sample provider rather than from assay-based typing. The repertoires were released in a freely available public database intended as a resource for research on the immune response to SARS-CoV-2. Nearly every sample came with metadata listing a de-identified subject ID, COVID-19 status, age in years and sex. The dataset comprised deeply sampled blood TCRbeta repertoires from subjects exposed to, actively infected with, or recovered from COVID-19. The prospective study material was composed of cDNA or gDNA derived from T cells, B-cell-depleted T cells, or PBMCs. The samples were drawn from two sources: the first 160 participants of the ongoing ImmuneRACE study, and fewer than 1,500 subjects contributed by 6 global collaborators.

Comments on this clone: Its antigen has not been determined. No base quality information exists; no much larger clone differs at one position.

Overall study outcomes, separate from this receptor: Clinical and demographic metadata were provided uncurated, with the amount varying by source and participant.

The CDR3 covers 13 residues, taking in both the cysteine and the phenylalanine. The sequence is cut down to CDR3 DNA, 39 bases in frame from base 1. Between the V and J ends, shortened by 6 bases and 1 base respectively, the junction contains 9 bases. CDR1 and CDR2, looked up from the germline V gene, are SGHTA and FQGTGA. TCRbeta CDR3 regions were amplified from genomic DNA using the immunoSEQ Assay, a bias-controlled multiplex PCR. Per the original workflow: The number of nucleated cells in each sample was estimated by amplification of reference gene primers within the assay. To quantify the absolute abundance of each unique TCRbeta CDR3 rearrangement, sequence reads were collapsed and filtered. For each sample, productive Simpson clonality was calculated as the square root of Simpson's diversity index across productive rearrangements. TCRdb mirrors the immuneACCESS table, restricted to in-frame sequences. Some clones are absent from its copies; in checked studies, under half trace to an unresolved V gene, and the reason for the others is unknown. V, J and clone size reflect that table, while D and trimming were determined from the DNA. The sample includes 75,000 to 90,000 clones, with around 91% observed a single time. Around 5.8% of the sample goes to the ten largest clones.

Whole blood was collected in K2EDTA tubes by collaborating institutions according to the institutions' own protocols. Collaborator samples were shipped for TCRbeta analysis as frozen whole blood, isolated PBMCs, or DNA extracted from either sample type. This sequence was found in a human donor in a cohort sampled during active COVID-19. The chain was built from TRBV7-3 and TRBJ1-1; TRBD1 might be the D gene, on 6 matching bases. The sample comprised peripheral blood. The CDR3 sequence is CASRQGPNTEAFF. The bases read TGTGCCAGCAGACAGGGACCGAACACTGAAGCTTTCTTT.